Following are 17 T cell receptor beta chains from one sample sequenced in a study of response to subunit inactivated influenza vaccine. TCRdb used MiXCR to reprocess the RT-PCR reads, holding one entry per CDR3 protein. In the table there are hundreds of thousands of distinct CDR3 sequences, less than 8% of which are singletons. The material was PBMCs from blood, obtained roughly 24 months after vaccination. These receptors all come from a man aged 50 to 69 who received an inactivated influenza vaccine.

The rearrangement joins TRBV6-5 to TRBJ2-3; D may be TRBD1 or TRBD2 (6 bases each). Germline lookup yields CDR1 MNHEY and CDR2 SVGAGI. V dropped 2 bases and J dropped 4 bases, with 13 bases sitting between them. The CDR3 contains 15 residues. The CDR3, as DNA: TGTGCCAGCAGTTACGGGGGGCGGCCAGCAGATACGCAGTATTTT. It is translated as CASSYGGRPADTQYF.

This clonotype was observed a few times. V usage is TRBV20-1 and J usage is TRBJ2-7; 15 nucleotides agree with TRBD2. Unmatched junction bases numbered 12, after V lost 4 bases and J lost 5 bases. CDR3 size: 17 residues. Germline CDR1 and CDR2: DFQATT and SNEGSKA (reference sequence). The CDR3 DNA reads as TGCAGTGCTACCCACCCGGGACTAGCGGGGGGTAGCGACGAGCAGTACTTC. Amino acids: CSATHPGLAGGSDEQYF.

The rearrangement links TRBV7-2 to TRBJ1-1; 9 bases map to TRBD1. There are 14 residues in the CDR3. With 5 bases clipped from V and 5 bases from J, the junction kept 6 bases outside the gene matches. Looked up from germline, CDR1 is SGHTA and CDR2 is FQGNSA. CDR3 bases: TGTGCCAGCAGCCCTTACAGGGGGCAGACTGAAGCTTTCTTT. This gives the protein CASSPYRGQTEAFF.

This clonotype came up a few times. The rearrangement joins TRBV30 to TRBJ1-1; tentatively, D is TRBD1 (5 bases). Germline CDR1 is GTSNPN and CDR2 is SVGIG (reference sequence). The CDR3 has 14 residues. The V and J ends lost 4 bases and 4 bases respectively, with 16 bases between them. CDR3 sequence (DNA): TGTGCCTGGATGTTTGGGGCATGGGGCACTGAAGCTTTCTTT. It translates to CAWMFGAWGTEAFF.

This chain joins TRBV18 and TRBJ1-2; D call uncertain. Germline V gives CDR1 KGHSH, CDR2 LQKENI. The CDR3 is 15 residues long. Trimming cost V 3 bases and J 6 bases, with 17 bases left between them. In DNA form, the CDR3 reads TGTGCCAGCTCACCCCGTAGTGAGGCGGGGAATGGCTACACCTTC. Translating it yields CASSPRSEAGNGYTF.

In its sample, this clonotype was seen a few times. The chain has TRBV20-1 and TRBJ2-1, with D perhaps TRBD2 (7 bases). In germline, CDR1 is DFQATT, CDR2 SNEGSKA (reference sequence). The CDR3 runs 16 residues. V lost 6 bases and J lost 7, with 25 bases in between. CDR3 loop: CSAPSGGGGAANEQFF. Here the CDR3 DNA reads TGCAGTGCCCCCTCCGGTGGGGGGGGGGCTGCAAATGAGCAGTTCTTC.

The rearrangement uses TRBV20-1 and TRBJ2-5; D remains unclear. The CDR3 contains 15 residues. The germline V and J ends were trimmed by 0 bases and 3 bases, with 14 bases remaining between them. CDR1 is DFQATT and CDR2 is SNEGSKA in the germline V gene (reference sequence). The CDR3 is CSARDLRAEKETQYF. As DNA, the CDR3 is TGCAGTGCTAGAGATCTTAGGGCAGAAAAAGAGACCCAGTACTTC.

This clonotype was seen many times. V usage is TRBV7-9 and J usage is TRBJ1-1, with D unclear. Germline loops: CDR1 SEHNR, CDR2 FQNEAQ (reference sequence). The CDR3 sequence is 13 residues long. Deletions cut 5 bases from V and 8 bases from J, with 15 bases between. The CDR3 loop is CASSLRNFDEAFF. CDR3 sequence (DNA): TGTGCCAGCAGCCTCCGAAATTTTGACGAAGCTTTCTTT. Complete variable domain (other parts from reference TRBV7-9 and TRBJ1-1): DTGVSQNPRHKITKRGQNVTFRCDPISEHNRLYWYRQTLGQGPEFLTYFQNEAQLEKSRLLSDRFSAERPKGSFSTLEIQRTEQGDSAMYLCASSLRNFDEAFFGQGTRLTVV.

This clonotype was seen more than once but under ten times. The chain is built from TRBV4-3 and TRBJ2-5; D gene ambiguous. Trimming left V 1 base short and J 2 bases short, with 14 bases between. This CDR3 is 16 amino acids long. In germline, CDR1 is LGHNA, CDR2 YSLEER. In DNA, the CDR3 is TGCGCCAGCAGCCAAGCCGCTTGGGCAGGTCAAGAGACCCAGTACTTC. Amino acid sequence: CASSQAAWAGQETQYF.

The V and J genes are TRBV12-3 or TRBV12-4 and TRBJ2-7; 7 nucleotides agree with TRBD1. This CDR3 is 16 amino acids long. J was trimmed by 1 base and V by 5 bases; bases with no gene match: 11. In nucleotides, the CDR3 is TGTGCCAGCAGTCTTATACAGGGGCCGGGATCCTACGAGCAGTACTTC. It encodes CASSLIQGPGSYEQYF.

This clonotype was observed many times. CDR3: CATSRGRRGVEKLFF. Here the CDR3 DNA reads TGTGCCACCAGCAGAGGCCGGAGGGGGGTTGAAAAACTGTTTTTT. The gene calls are TRBV15 and TRBJ1-4, with TRBD1 as a possible D gene (6 bases). The CDR3 totals 15 residues. Trimming took 1 base from V and 7 from J, leaving 13 bases between them. Germline V gene lookup returns CDR1 LNHNV and CDR2 YYDKDF (reference sequence).

Details on this clonotype: A clone one base away is much larger, so this may be a read error. This sequence joins TRBV6-2 or TRBV6-3 and TRBJ2-3; D is uncertain. CDR3 length: 11 residues. In germline, CDR1 is MNHEY, CDR2 SVGEGT. The ends were cut back, 6 bases at V and 5 bases at J, with 6 bases in the middle. CDR3 region: CASSKQDTQYF. In nucleotides, the CDR3 is TGTGCCAGCAGCAAACAAGATACGCAGTATTTT.

In its sample, this clonotype was seen a few times. The chain combines TRBV9 with TRBJ2-5, with 10 bases identical to TRBD2. Germline CDR1 and CDR2: SGDLS and YYNGEE. Losses at the gene ends were 4 bases for V and 5 bases for J; bases not matched to a gene: 5. This CDR3 comprises 14 residues. The CDR3 nucleotides are TGTGCCAGCAGCAGAGGGACTAGCGAGGAGACCCAGTACTTC. It codes for CASSRGTSEETQYF.

The chain couples TRBV6-2 or TRBV6-3 to TRBJ1-1; maybe TRBD1 (6 bases). Germline V CDR1 and CDR2: MNHEY, SVGEGT. This CDR3 is 15 amino acids long. Trimming stripped 4 bases from V and 4 bases from J, with 16 bases between. The CDR3 DNA reads TGTGCCAGCAGTTGGGGATTTGGGGGCGGCACTGAAGCTTTCTTT. Its translation is CASSWGFGGGTEAFF.

V and J are TRBV20-1 and TRBJ1-5; D remains ambiguous. The CDR3 contains 14 residues. CDR1 is DFQATT, CDR2 SNEGSKA, per germline (reference sequence). Trimming cost V 3 bases and J 0 bases, with 9 bases left between them. The CDR3 nucleotides are TGCAGTGCTAGTCGAGTGGATAGCAATCAGCCCCAGCATTTT. Protein sequence: CSASRVDSNQPQHF.

This clonotype was observed many times. V gene TRBV28 combines with J gene TRBJ2-7; 7 nucleotides align to TRBD1. The trim removed 5 bases at V and 1 base at J, leaving 11 bases unmatched. Germline CDR1 MDHEN, CDR2 SYDVKM. The CDR3 covers 16 residues. The CDR3 sequence is CASSLRQGVASYEQYF. The CDR3 coding sequence is TGTGCCAGCAGTCTACGACAGGGAGTAGCGTCCTACGAGCAGTACTTC.

This chain links TRBV5-1 with TRBJ2-3; 9 nucleotides agree with TRBD2. Germline trimming cut 1 base from V and 2 bases from J; bases unmatched to any gene: 5. This CDR3 is 16 amino acids long. The germline gives CDR1 SGHRS, CDR2 YFSETQ. CDR3 amino acids: CASSLQRGAFTDTQYF. The CDR3, as DNA: TGCGCCAGCAGCTTGCAGCGGGGGGCATTCACAGATACGCAGTATTTT. The complete variable domain, with remaining parts taken from reference TRBV5-1 and TRBJ2-3, reads KAGVTQTPRYLIKTRGQQVTLSCSPISGHRSVSWYQQTPGQGLQFLFEYFSETQRNKGNFPGRFSGRQFSNSRSEMNVSTLELGDSALYLCASSLQRGAFTDTQYFGPGTRLTVL.